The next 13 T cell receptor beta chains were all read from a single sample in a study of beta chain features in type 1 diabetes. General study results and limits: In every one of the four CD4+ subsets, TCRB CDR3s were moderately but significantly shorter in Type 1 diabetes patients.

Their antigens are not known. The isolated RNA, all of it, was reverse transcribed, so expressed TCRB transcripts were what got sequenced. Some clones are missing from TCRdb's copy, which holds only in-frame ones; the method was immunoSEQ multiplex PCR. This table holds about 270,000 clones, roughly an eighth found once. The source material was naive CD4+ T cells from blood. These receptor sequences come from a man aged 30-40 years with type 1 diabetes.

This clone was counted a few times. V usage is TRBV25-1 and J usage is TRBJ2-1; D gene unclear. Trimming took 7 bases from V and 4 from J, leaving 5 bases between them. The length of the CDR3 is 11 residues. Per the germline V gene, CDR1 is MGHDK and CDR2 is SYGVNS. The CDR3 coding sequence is TGTGCCAGCAACAGTTACAATGAGCAGTTCTTC. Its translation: CASNSYNEQFF.

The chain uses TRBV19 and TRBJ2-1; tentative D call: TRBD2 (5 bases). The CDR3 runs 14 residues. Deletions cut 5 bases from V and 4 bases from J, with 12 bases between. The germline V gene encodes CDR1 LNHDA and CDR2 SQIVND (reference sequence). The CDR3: CASSPGSEYNEQFF. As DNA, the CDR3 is TGTGCCAGTAGTCCGGGGAGCGAGTACAATGAGCAGTTCTTC.

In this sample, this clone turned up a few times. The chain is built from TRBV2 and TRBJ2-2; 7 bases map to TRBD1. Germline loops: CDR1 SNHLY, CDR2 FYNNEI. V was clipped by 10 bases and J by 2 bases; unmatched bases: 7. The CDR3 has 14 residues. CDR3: CATQGTANTGELFF. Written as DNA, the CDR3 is TGTGCCACCCAGGGGACAGCCAACACCGGGGAGCTGTTTTTT.

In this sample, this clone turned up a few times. CDR3 amino acids: CASSGEWADTQYF. The CDR3 region has the DNA TGTGCCAGCAGCGGGGAGTGGGCAGATACGCAGTATTTT. The V gene is TRBV7-2, the J gene TRBJ2-3; tentatively, D is TRBD2 (5 bases). The CDR3 sequence is 13 residues long. The V gene lost 5 bases and the J gene lost 4 bases, with 10 bases spanning the gap. Germline values: CDR1 SGHTA, CDR2 FQGNSA.

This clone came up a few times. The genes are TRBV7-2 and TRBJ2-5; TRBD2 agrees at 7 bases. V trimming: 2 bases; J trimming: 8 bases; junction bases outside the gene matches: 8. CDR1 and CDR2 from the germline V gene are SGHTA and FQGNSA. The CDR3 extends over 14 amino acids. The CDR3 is CASSLNRGEGTQYF. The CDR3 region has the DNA TGTGCCAGCAGCTTAAACCGGGGGGAGGGAACCCAGTACTTC.

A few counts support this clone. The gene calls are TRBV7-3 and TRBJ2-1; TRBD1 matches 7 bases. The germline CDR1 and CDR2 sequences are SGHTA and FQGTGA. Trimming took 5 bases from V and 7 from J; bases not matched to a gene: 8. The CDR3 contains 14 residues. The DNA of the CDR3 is TGTGCCAGCAGCCCGGGACAGACCACTAATGAGCAGTTCTTC. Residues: CASSPGQTTNEQFF. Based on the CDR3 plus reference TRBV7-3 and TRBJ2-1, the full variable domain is GAGVSQTPSNKVTEKGKYVELRCDPISGHTALYWYRQSLGQGPEFLIYFQGTGAADDSGLPNDRFFAVRPEGSVSTLKIQRTERGDSAVYLCASSPGQTTNEQFFGPGTRLTVL.

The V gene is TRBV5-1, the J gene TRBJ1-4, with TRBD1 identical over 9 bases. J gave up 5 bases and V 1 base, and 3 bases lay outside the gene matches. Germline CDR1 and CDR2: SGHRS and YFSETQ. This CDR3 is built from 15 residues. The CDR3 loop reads CASSLIQGANEKLFF. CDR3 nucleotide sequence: TGCGCCAGCAGCTTGATACAGGGGGCAAATGAAAAACTGTTTTTT.

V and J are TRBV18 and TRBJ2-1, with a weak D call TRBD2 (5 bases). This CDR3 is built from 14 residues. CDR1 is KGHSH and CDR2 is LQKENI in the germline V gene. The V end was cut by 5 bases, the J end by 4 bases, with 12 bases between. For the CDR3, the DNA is TGTGCCAGCTCATTCGAGCGGCTTTACAATGAGCAGTTCTTC. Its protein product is CASSFERLYNEQFF.

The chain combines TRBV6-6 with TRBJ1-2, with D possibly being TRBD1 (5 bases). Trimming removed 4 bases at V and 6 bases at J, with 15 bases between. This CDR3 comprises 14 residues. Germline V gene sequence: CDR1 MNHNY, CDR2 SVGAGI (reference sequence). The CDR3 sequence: CASSLGRIGDGYTF. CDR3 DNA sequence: TGTGCCAGCAGTTTAGGTCGGATAGGGGATGGCTACACCTTC.

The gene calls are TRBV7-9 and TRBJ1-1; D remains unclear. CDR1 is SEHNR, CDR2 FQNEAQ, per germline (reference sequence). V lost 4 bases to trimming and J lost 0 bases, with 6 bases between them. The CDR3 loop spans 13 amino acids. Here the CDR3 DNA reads TGTGCCAGCAGCTCCTCTATGAACACTGAAGCTTTCTTT. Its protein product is CASSSSMNTEAFF. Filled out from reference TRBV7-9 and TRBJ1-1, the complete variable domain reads DTGVSQNPRHKITKRGQNVTFRCDPISEHNRLYWYRQTLGQGPEFLTYFQNEAQLEKSRLLSDRFSAERPKGSFSTLEIQRTEQGDSAMYLCASSSSMNTEAFFGQGTRLTVV.

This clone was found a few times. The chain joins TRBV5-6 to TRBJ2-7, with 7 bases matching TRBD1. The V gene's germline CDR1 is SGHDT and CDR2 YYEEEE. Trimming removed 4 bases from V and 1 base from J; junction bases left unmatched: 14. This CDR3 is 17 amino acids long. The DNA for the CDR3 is TGTGCCAGCAGCCCGTACTGGGGACAGCAACGATCCTACGAGCAGTACTTC. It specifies CASSPYWGQQRSYEQYF.

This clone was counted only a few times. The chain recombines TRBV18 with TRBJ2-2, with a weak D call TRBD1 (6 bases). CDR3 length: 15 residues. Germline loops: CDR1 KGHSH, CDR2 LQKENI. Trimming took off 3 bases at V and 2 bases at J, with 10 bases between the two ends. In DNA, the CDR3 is TGTGCCAGCTCACCGAGGACAGACAACACCGGGGAGCTGTTTTTT. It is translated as CASSPRTDNTGELFF.

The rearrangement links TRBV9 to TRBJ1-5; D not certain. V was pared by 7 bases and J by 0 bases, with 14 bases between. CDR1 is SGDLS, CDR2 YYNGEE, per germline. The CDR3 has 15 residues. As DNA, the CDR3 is TGTGCCAGCGCCGCGGGCGTGGTTAGCAATCAGCCCCAGCATTTT. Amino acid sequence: CASAAGVVSNQPQHF.